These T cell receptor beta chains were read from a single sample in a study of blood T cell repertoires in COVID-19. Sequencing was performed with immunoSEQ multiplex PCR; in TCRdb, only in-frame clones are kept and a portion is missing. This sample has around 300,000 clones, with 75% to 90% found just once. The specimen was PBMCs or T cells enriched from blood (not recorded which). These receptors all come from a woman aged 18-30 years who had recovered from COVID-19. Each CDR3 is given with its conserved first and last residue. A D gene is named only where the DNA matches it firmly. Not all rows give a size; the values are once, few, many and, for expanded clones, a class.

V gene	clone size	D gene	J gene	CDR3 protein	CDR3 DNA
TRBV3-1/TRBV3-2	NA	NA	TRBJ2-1	CASSHLGALYNEQFF	TGTGCCAGCAGCCATCTAGGGGCCCTTTACAATGAGCAGTTCTTC
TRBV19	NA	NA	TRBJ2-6	CASSIQGGSGANVLTF	TGTGCCAGTAGTATACAGGGAGGTTCTGGGGCCAACGTCCTGACTTTC
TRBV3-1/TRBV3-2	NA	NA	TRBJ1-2	CASSQEPRDLGYTF	TGTGCCAGCAGCCAAGAACCTCGGGACTTGGGCTACACCTTC
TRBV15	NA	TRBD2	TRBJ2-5	CATSRAGLAGQETQYF	TGTGCCACCAGCAGAGCCGGACTAGCGGGGCAAGAGACCCAGTACTTC
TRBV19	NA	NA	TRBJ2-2	CASSIPGAGELFF	TGTGCCAGTAGTATTCCCGGGGCCGGGGAGCTGTTTTTT
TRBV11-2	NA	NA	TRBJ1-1	CASSLIVQVGAFF	TGTGCCAGCAGCTTGATCGTCCAGGTCGGAGCTTTCTTT
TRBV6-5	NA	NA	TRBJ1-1	CASSYRSGQSNEAFF	TGTGCCAGCAGTTACAGGTCCGGACAGAGTAATGAAGCTTTCTTT
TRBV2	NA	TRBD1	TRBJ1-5	CASRPGTGVGNQPQHF	TGTGCCAGCAGGCCCGGGACAGGGGTCGGCAATCAGCCCCAGCATTTT
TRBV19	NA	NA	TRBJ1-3	CASKSVGNTIYF	TGTGCCAGTAAGAGCGTGGGAAACACCATATATTTT
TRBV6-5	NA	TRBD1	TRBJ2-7	CASSIDRGFYEQYF	TGTGCCAGCAGCATAGACAGGGGCTTCTACGAGCAGTACTTC
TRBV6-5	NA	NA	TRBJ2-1	CASRWGGLWDNEQFF	TGTGCCAGCAGATGGGGGGGCCTGTGGGACAATGAGCAGTTCTTC
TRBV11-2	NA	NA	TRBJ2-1	CASSLEFSRFNEQFF	TGTGCCAGCAGCTTAGAATTTTCCAGGTTCAATGAGCAGTTCTTC
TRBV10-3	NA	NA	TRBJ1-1	CAISESAIRAFF	TGTGCCATCAGTGAGTCAGCCATTAGAGCTTTCTTT
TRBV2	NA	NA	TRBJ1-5	CASSEHGGRQPQHF	TGTGCCAGCAGTGAACACGGGGGTCGTCAGCCCCAGCATTTT
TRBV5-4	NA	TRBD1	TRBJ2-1	CASSHTGGRDEQFF	TGTGCCAGCAGCCATACAGGGGGCAGGGATGAGCAGTTCTTC
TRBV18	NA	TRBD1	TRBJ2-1	CASSLRTGATYNEQFF	TGTGCCAGCTCACTCCGGACAGGGGCCACCTACAATGAGCAGTTCTTC
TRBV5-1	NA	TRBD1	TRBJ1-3	CASSEGAASSGNTIYF	TGCGCCAGCAGCGAGGGGGCCGCGAGCTCTGGAAACACCATATATTTT
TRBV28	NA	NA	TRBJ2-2	CASSLKGTNTGELFF	TGTGCCAGCAGTTTGAAGGGGACGAACACCGGGGAGCTGTTTTTT
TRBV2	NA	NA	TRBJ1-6	CASRGDTSYNSPLHF	TGTGCCAGCAGGGGGGACACCTCCTATAATTCACCCCTCCACTTT
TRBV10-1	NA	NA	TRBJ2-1	CASSDSNEQFF	TGCGCCAGCAGTGATAGCAATGAGCAGTTCTTC
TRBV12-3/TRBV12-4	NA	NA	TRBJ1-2	CASSFNLQGGYTF	TGTGCCAGCAGTTTTAATTTGCAGGGTGGCTACACCTTC
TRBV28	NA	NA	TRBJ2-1	CASTPRVFREQFF	TGTGCCAGCACCCCCAGGGTCTTTCGAGAGCAGTTCTTC
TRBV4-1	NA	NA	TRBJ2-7	CASSQEIAEVYEQYF	TGCGCCAGCAGCCAAGAAATAGCCGAAGTCTACGAGCAGTACTTC
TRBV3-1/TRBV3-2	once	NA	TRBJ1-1	CASSQGAANTEAFF	TGTGCCAGCAGCCAAGGGGCAGCAAACACTGAAGCTTTCTTT
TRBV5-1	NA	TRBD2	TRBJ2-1	CATQTSGDSYNEQFF	TGCGCCACCCAGACTAGCGGGGATTCCTACAATGAGCAGTTCTTC
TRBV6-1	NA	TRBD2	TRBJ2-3	CASSDLAGDPDTQYF	TGTGCCAGCAGTGACCTAGCGGGGGATCCAGATACGCAGTATTTT
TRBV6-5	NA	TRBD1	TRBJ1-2	CASSSQGATYGYTF	TGTGCCAGCAGTTCCCAGGGGGCTACCTATGGCTACACCTTC
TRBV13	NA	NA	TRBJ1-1	CASSLWQGNAEAFF	TGTGCCAGCAGCTTGTGGCAGGGGAACGCTGAAGCTTTCTTT
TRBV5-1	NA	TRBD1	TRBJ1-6	CASSLGQGLNNSPLHF	TGCGCCAGCAGCTTGGGACAGGGGTTGAATAATTCACCCCTCCACTTT
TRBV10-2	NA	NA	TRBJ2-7	CASKSGGTYEQYF	TGCGCCAGCAAATCAGGGGGGACCTACGAGCAGTACTTC
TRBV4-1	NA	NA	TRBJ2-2	CASSQAPQNMAGELFF	TGCGCCAGCAGCCAAGCACCTCAGAACATGGCCGGGGAGCTGTTTTTT
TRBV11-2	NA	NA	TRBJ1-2	CASSSTPRVYGYTF	TGTGCCAGCAGCTCAACCCCACGGGTCTATGGCTACACCTTC
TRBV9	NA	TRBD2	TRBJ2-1	CASSVEAGGLKDEQFF	TGTGCCAGCAGCGTAGAAGCGGGGGGCCTCAAGGATGAGCAGTTCTTC
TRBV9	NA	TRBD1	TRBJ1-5	CASSSGQGYQPQHF	TGTGCCAGCAGTTCCGGACAGGGCTATCAGCCCCAGCATTTT
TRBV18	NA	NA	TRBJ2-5	CASSPIGGKETQYF	TGTGCCAGCTCACCCATCGGGGGAAAAGAGACCCAGTACTTC
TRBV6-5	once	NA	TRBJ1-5	CASSSEGDANQPQHF	TGTGCCAGCAGTTCGGAAGGAGACGCAAATCAGCCCCAGCATTTT
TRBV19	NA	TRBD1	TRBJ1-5	CASSIEGQASQPQHF	TGTGCCAGTAGTATAGAGGGACAGGCGAGTCAGCCCCAGCATTTT
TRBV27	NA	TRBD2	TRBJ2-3	CASSFLAGGGDTQYF	TGTGCCAGCAGTTTCCTAGCGGGGGGCGGGGATACGCAGTATTTT
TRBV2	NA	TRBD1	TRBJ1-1	CAIHAGGVRNTEAFF	TGTGCCATCCACGCAGGGGGCGTTCGGAACACTGAAGCTTTCTTT
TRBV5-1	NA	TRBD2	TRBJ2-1	CASSFTGGNEQFF	TGCGCCAGCAGCTTTACGGGGGGGAATGAGCAGTTCTTC
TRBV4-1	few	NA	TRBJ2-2	CASSQEGSTGELFF	TGCGCCAGCAGCCAAGAAGGGAGCACCGGGGAGCTGTTTTTT
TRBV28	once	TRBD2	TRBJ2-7	CASSSPRTSGGYEQYF	TGTGCCAGCAGTTCTCCCCGGACTAGCGGGGGCTACGAGCAGTACTTC
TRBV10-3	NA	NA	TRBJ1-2	CAISVDSYGYTF	TGTGCCATCAGTGTCGACAGCTATGGCTACACCTTC
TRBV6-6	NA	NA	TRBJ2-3	CASRAPLEGADTQYF	TGTGCCAGCAGGGCACCTTTAGAGGGCGCGGATACGCAGTATTTT